This entry lists 26 T cell receptor beta chains sequenced from one sample in a study of T-cell memory formation after mild COVID-19. TCRdb used MiXCR to reprocess the 5' RACE reads, holding one entry per CDR3 protein. This sample carries more than 200,000 distinct CDR3 sequences, about 17% of them seen once, and the ten largest clones take approximately 3.6%. The specimen was PBMCs or a T cell subset sorted from them (not recorded which). The receptors were sampled from a man younger than 35 who had mild COVID-19 (a few samples of this study predate the infection). Cell type and time point are not known.

This clonotype turned up a few times. This chain uses TRBV12-3 or TRBV12-4 with TRBJ2-7; D uncertain. This CDR3 has 11 residues. Deletions cut 6 bases from V and 1 base from J, with 4 bases between. DNA for the CDR3: TGTGCCAGCAGCATATCCTACGAGCAGTACTTC. Amino acids: CASSISYEQYF.

This clonotype was detected only a few times. This chain connects TRBV2 to TRBJ2-6; maybe TRBD1 (6 bases). The CDR3 sequence is 15 residues long. The ends were cut back, 4 bases at V and 0 bases at J, with 7 bases in the middle. CDR1 is SNHLY and CDR2 is FYNNEI in the germline V gene. CDR3 DNA: TGTGCCAGCAGTGGGGGGCCCTCTGGGGCCAACGTCCTGACTTTC. It codes for CASSGGPSGANVLTF.

This clonotype was counted a few times. The chain recombines TRBV20-1 with TRBJ1-4; D is ambiguous. Germline V CDR1 and CDR2: DFQATT, SNEGSKA (reference sequence). Deletions cut 2 bases from V and 4 bases from J, with 11 bases between. The CDR3 runs 14 residues. DNA for the CDR3: TGCAGTGCTAGAAACCCGGCCCTTAATGAAAAACTGTTTTTT. This sequence encodes CSARNPALNEKLFF.

This clonotype was counted many times. The chain has TRBV4-2 and TRBJ2-7; D is perhaps TRBD2 (6 bases). V gave up 0 bases and J gave up 0 bases, with 12 bases separating them. The CDR3 runs to 16 residues. Germline V lookup: CDR1 LGHNA, CDR2 YNFKEQ. CDR3 loop: CASSQEPGLYSYEQYF. The CDR3, as DNA: TGTGCCAGCAGCCAAGAGCCGGGACTGTACTCCTACGAGCAGTACTTC.

The gene calls are TRBV21-1 and TRBJ2-5; the table's D call of TRBD2 was not tested on the DNA. TRBV21-1 is classified as a pseudogene. This CDR3 comprises 13 residues. CDR3 sequence (DNA): TGTGCCAGCAGCAAGAAGGGAGGGGAGACCCAGTACTTC. Translating gives CASSKKGGETQYF.

This clonotype was recorded at least ten times. This sequence joins TRBV7-9 and TRBJ1-2; D might be TRBD1 (6 bases). This CDR3 is built from 15 residues. The germline V and J ends were trimmed by 0 bases and 2 bases, with 10 bases remaining between them. Germline V lookup: CDR1 SEHNR, CDR2 FQNEAQ (reference sequence). The CDR3 spells CASSLAADRNYGYTF. Here the CDR3 DNA reads TGTGCCAGCAGCTTAGCTGCGGACAGAAACTATGGCTACACCTTC.

The CDR3 here is CASSPILGDSYNSPLHF. The CDR3 region has the DNA TGTGCCAGCTCACCAATTCTGGGAGACTCCTATAATTCACCCCTCCACTTT. The chain combines TRBV18 with TRBJ1-6, with unresolved D. With 2 bases removed from V and 0 bases from J, the gap between germline ends came to 11 bases. CDR1 is KGHSH and CDR2 is LQKENI in the germline V gene. CDR3 length: 17 amino acids.

The chain couples TRBV3-1 to TRBJ2-7; a weak D match, TRBD1 (5 bases). This CDR3 region has 15 residues. With 1 base removed from V and 3 bases from J, the gap between germline ends came to 13 bases. The germline gives CDR1 LGHDT, CDR2 YNNKEL (reference sequence). The CDR3 here is CASSQAPQVGYEQYF. As DNA, the CDR3 is TGTGCCAGCAGCCAAGCCCCACAGGTCGGCTACGAGCAGTACTTC.

CDR3 in DNA: TGTGCCAGCAGCTTAATGGCCGGGGGCGGGTACGAGCAGTACTTC. Amino acid sequence: CASSLMAGGGYEQYF. This rearrangement joins TRBV7-6 to TRBJ2-7; TRBD1 or TRBD2 may be the D gene (6 bases each). CDR3 length: 15 amino acids. Trimming took 2 bases from V and 4 from J, leaving 15 bases between them. CDR1 is SGHVS and CDR2 is FNYEAQ in the germline V gene.

The genes are TRBV10-3 and TRBJ2-3; 8 nucleotides agree with TRBD2. The CDR3 runs to 15 residues. Germline V gene lookup returns CDR1 ENHRY and CDR2 SYGVKD. Germline trimming cut 10 bases from V and 0 bases from J; bases unmatched to any gene: 9. The CDR3 protein is CATRDRGGSTDTQYF. The CDR3 DNA is TGTGCCACCCGCGATCGGGGGGGTAGCACAGATACGCAGTATTTT.

This chain uses TRBV29-1 with TRBJ2-4; D is possibly TRBD2 (6 bases). The CDR3 loop spans 12 amino acids. Germline CDR1 reads SQVTM; CDR2 reads ANQGSEA. The V end was cut by 2 bases, the J end by 7 bases, with 9 bases between. CDR3 loop: CSVETGGNIQYF. The DNA for the CDR3 is TGCAGCGTTGAAACTGGAGGGAACATTCAGTACTTC. The variable domain in full, with the rest retrieved from reference TRBV29-1 and TRBJ2-4, is SAVISQKPSRDICQRGTSLTIQCQVDSQVTMMFWYRQQPGQSLTLIATANQGSEATYESGFVIDKFPISRPNLTFSTLTVSNMSPEDSSIYLCSVETGGNIQYFGAGTRLSVL.

The J gene is TRBJ1-2, the V gene TRBV20-1; 10 nucleotides line up with TRBD1. Trimming at V came to 0 bases and at J to 4 bases, leaving 8 bases not matched to a gene. The CDR3 runs to 16 residues. Germline CDR1 is DFQATT and CDR2 is SNEGSKA (reference sequence). The DNA for the CDR3 is TGCAGTGCTAGAGATCTAGACAGGGGGCGCTCCTATGGCTACACCTTC. Protein: CSARDLDRGRSYGYTF.

This clonotype was observed at least ten times. The chain links TRBV19 to TRBJ1-5; D not resolved. The germline V gene encodes CDR1 LNHDA and CDR2 SQIVND (reference sequence). V lost 2 bases and J lost 7, with 15 bases in between. The CDR3 extends over 15 amino acids. The chain's CDR3 is CASSISQVRRQPQHF. In DNA, the CDR3 is TGTGCCAGTAGTATAAGCCAGGTCCGGAGGCAGCCCCAGCATTTT.

The sample holds a few counts of this clonotype. V gene TRBV18 combines with J gene TRBJ1-5, with a tentative D call TRBD1 (5 bases). Looked up from germline, CDR1 is KGHSH and CDR2 is LQKENI. CDR3 length equals 17 residues. Deletions cut 1 base from V and 0 bases from J, with 13 bases between. The CDR3 DNA follows: TGTGCCAGCTCACCACAGGGGCAGACAAATAGCAATCAGCCCCAGCATTTT. This gives the protein CASSPQGQTNSNQPQHF.

The sample holds a few counts of this clonotype. The chain couples TRBV20-1 to TRBJ2-7, with 9 bases fitting TRBD1. Germline V gene lookup returns CDR1 DFQATT and CDR2 SNEGSKA (reference sequence). This CDR3 comprises 14 residues. V was clipped by 0 bases and J by 6 bases; unmatched bases: 6. In DNA form, the CDR3 reads TGCAGTGCTAGAGATCAAGGGACAGGGATCGAGCAGTACGTC. This translates into CSARDQGTGIEQYV.

Many counts were recorded for this clonotype. J is TRBJ1-5 and V is TRBV7-2; 9 nucleotides match TRBD1. J was trimmed by 4 bases and V by 2 bases; bases with no gene match: 3. In germline, CDR1 is SGHTA, CDR2 FQGNSA. This CDR3 region has 15 residues. Written as DNA, the CDR3 is TGTGCCAGCAGCTTAACAGGGGGCACAAATCAGCCCCAGCATTTT. Encoded protein: CASSLTGGTNQPQHF.

This clonotype appeared a few times. V usage is TRBV20-1 and J usage is TRBJ2-7; 8 bases are a match to TRBD1. The germline V gene has CDR1 DFQATT and CDR2 SNEGSKA (reference sequence). After removal of 1 base from V and 2 bases from J, the junction contained 10 bases not matched to a gene. This CDR3 has 16 residues. The DNA of the CDR3 is TGCAGTGCTAGAGGGTTCGGACAGGGCTATCCCTACGAGCAGTACTTC. It yields the protein CSARGFGQGYPYEQYF.

This sequence joins TRBV28 and TRBJ2-5, with TRBD2 as a possible D gene (6 bases). There are 14 residues in the CDR3. Germline loops: CDR1 MDHEN, CDR2 SYDVKM. The germline V and J ends were trimmed by 6 bases and 5 bases, with 16 bases remaining between them. The CDR3 DNA sequence: TGTGCCAGCAGGGGGAGGACGACTTGGGAGACCCAGTACTTC. This gives the protein CASRGRTTWETQYF. The whole variable domain, filled in from reference TRBV28 and TRBJ2-5, reads DVKVTQSSRYLVKRTGEKVFLECVQDMDHENMFWYRQDPGLGLRLIYFSYDVKMKEKGDIPEGYSVSREKKERFSLILESASTNQTSMYLCASRGRTTWETQYFGPGTRLLVL.

The V call is TRBV12-3 or TRBV12-4, the J call TRBJ1-1; D is ambiguous. Trimming removed 6 bases at V and 8 bases at J, with 13 bases between. There are 12 residues in the CDR3. This chain's CDR3 is CASSLGPGEAFF. The CDR3 DNA reads as TGTGCCAGCAGCCTCGGACCTGGGGAAGCTTTCTTT.

This clonotype appeared many times. V gene TRBV5-6 combines with J gene TRBJ2-3; TRBD2 is a possible D gene (6 bases). V was clipped by 0 bases and J by 4 bases, with 9 bases between them. Germline V gives CDR1 SGHDT, CDR2 YYEEEE. The CDR3 extends over 14 amino acids. CDR3: CASSLDRRADTQYF. DNA of the CDR3: TGTGCCAGCAGCTTGGACAGGAGGGCAGATACGCAGTATTTT. The full variable domain, its missing parts supplied by reference TRBV5-6 and TRBJ2-3, is DAGVTQSPTHLIKTRGQQVTLRCSPKSGHDTVSWYQQALGQGPQFIFQYYEEEERQRGNFPDRFSGHQFPNYSSELNVNALLLGDSALYLCASSLDRRADTQYFGPGTRLTVL.

This clonotype was seen only a few times. The rearrangement uses TRBV12-3 or TRBV12-4 and TRBJ1-4, with D tentatively TRBD1 (6 bases). With 5 bases removed from V and 6 bases from J, the gap between germline ends came to 19 bases. The CDR3 has 16 residues. CDR3 amino acids: CASSRSSGAGDEKLFF. As DNA, the CDR3 is TGTGCCAGCAGTCGTTCCTCAGGGGCAGGGGATGAAAAACTGTTTTTT.

The chain couples TRBV20-1 to TRBJ1-5; D not certain. The V and J ends lost 3 bases and 4 bases respectively, with 10 bases between them. Germline CDR1 and CDR2: DFQATT and SNEGSKA (reference sequence). The CDR3 sequence is 13 residues long. In nucleotides, the CDR3 is TGCAGTGCTAGGGAGCAGGTTAATCAGCCCCAGCATTTT. Its translation: CSAREQVNQPQHF.

The gene calls are TRBV20-1 and TRBJ1-2; D remains ambiguous. CDR1 is DFQATT, CDR2 SNEGSKA, per germline (reference sequence). The CDR3 consists of 12 residues. V lost 2 bases to trimming and J lost 3 bases, with 7 bases between them. The CDR3 nucleotides read TGCAGTGCTAGACCCCTGGACTATGGCTACACCTTC. Translating gives CSARPLDYGYTF.

The chain is built from TRBV4-3 and TRBJ2-1; 9 bases align to TRBD2. This CDR3 has 17 amino acids. The V segment lost 0 bases and the J segment 3 bases; nucleotides outside the gene matches: 6. Germline V lookup: CDR1 LGHNA, CDR2 YSLEER. The CDR3 reads CASSQDGRGGVYNEQFF. The CDR3 DNA reads as TGCGCCAGCAGCCAAGATGGGCGGGGGGGCGTCTACAATGAGCAGTTCTTC.

This clonotype occurred many times. The chain joins TRBV12-3 or TRBV12-4 to TRBJ2-5, with 8 bases aligning to TRBD1. This CDR3 is built from 14 residues. Germline trimming cut 10 bases from V and 2 bases from J; bases unmatched to any gene: 9. The CDR3 sequence: CATAYGQGQETQYF. The CDR3 DNA reads as TGTGCCACCGCCTACGGACAGGGTCAAGAGACCCAGTACTTC.

This clonotype was seen at least ten times. V is TRBV7-3 and J is TRBJ2-6; D is unclear. This CDR3 has 18 amino acids. CDR1 is SGHTA, CDR2 FQGTGA, per germline. The V end lost 5 bases, the J end lost 0 bases, and 17 bases lay between the germline ends. The CDR3 DNA sequence: TGTGCCAGCAGCCCAGTTGGCGTCCTAGGCTCTGGGGCCAACGTCCTGACTTTC. Protein sequence: CASSPVGVLGSGANVLTF.